This TCR beta chain came from a study of T-cell reconstitution after alpha-beta-depleted transplantation in children. Trimming took off 0 bases at V and 2 bases at J, with 10 bases between the two ends. Germline V CDR1 and CDR2: DFQATT, SNEGSKA (reference sequence). This CDR3 is built from 14 residues. This clonotype showed up just a few times. During its preparation, the TCRbeta library received unique molecular identifiers. TCRdb analysed the PCR reads with MiXCR anew, one entry per CDR3 protein. Of 350,000 to 400,000 distinct CDR3 sequences in the sample, around 21% were seen once. The chain recombines TRBV20-1 with TRBJ2-5; TRBD1 is a possible D gene (6 bases). Material: PBMCs from the stem cell graft donor, obtained from the stem cell graft. The sequence was collected from a human donor who donated a stem cell graft to a child with acute myeloid leukemia. The CDR3 loop reads CSARDGQLQETQYF. CDR3 DNA: TGCAGTGCTAGAGATGGACAGTTGCAAGAGACCCAGTACTTC.